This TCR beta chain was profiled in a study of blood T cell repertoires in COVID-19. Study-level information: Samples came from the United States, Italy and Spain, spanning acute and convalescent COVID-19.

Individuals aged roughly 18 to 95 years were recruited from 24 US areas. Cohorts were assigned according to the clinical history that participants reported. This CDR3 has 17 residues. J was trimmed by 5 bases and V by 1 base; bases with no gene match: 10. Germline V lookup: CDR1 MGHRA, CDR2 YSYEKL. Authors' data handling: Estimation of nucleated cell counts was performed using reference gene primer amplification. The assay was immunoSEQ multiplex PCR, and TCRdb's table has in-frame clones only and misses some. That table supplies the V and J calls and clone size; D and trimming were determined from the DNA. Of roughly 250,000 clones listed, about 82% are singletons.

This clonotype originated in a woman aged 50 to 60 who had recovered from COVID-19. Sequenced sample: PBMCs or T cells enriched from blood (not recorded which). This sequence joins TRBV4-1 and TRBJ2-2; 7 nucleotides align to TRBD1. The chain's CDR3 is CASSQVLRGRRTGELFF. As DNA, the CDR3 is TGCGCCAGCAGCCAAGTTTTAAGGGGGCGGAGGACCGGGGAGCTGTTTTTT.